One TCR beta chain is described in this entry. TCRdb's table, derived via immunoSEQ multiplex PCR, lists solely in-frame clones and lacks some. The data hold 100,000 to 150,000 clones, with around nine tenths observed a single time. V was shortened by 2 bases and J by 6 bases, with 6 bases between the two germline ends. Germline-derived CDR1 and CDR2 are SGHNT and YYREEE (reference sequence). CDR3 length equals 12 residues. These data belong to a study of blood T cell repertoires in COVID-19. About the study: COVID-19 samples, acute and convalescent, were from the United States, Italy and Spain.

The TCR sequence derives from a woman aged 50 to 65 who had recovered from COVID-19. Sequencing was carried out using PBMCs or T cells enriched from blood (not recorded which). The chain couples TRBV5-4 to TRBJ2-1; no reliable D call. The CDR3 coding sequence is TGTGCCAGCAGCTTCGGTGCCAATGAGCAGTTCTTC. It encodes CASSFGANEQFF.